This TCR beta chain was sequenced for a study of cytomegalovirus exposure and HLA in healthy donors. Between the trimmed V and J ends, which lost 1 base and 3 bases, there was a span of 15 bases. CDR3 length: 16 amino acids. Germline-derived CDR1 and CDR2 are LGHNA and YNFKEQ. There are a few counts of this clone. What it binds is unknown. Notes on the study in general: Researchers catalogued about 150 TCR beta chains as cytomegalovirus-associated. The authors later found HLA-associated TCR beta chains more clonally expanded than equally common others. A later analysis by the authors found several of the most significant clusters apparently linked to common viral pathogens.

The PCR ran on 60 Vbeta and 13 Jbeta primers. Sequencing was performed with immunoSEQ multiplex PCR; in TCRdb, only in-frame clones are kept and a portion is missing. The repertoire holds roughly 130,000 clones, with about three fifths as singletons. The sample taken for sequencing was PBMCs. The rearrangement links TRBV4-2 to TRBJ1-1; D is possibly TRBD1 (5 bases). The TCR comes from a male donor in good health and CMV-seronegative. The CDR3: CASSQGGQGGDTEAFF. CDR3 nucleotides: TGTGCCAGCAGCCAAGGGGGCCAGGGTGGGGACACTGAAGCTTTCTTT.